This record covers a single TCR delta chain. Antigen: not known. Thymocytes were sorted as CD3+ TCRVdelta1+ TCRVdelta2- after alphabeta T cell depletion. The entry originates in a study of Vδ1+ human thymocytes. Sequences come from RNA converted to cDNA by reverse transcription. Pooled V-gene forward primers with one constant-region reverse primer generated the CDR3 amplicons by multiplex PCR. TCRdb reran clone calling via CATT on the multiplex PCR reads. Among approximately 58,000 delta-chain clones listed, more than 13% were seen once. Whole-study findings and limits: Highly polyclonal TRG and TRD repertoires with Gaussian CDR3 length distributions appeared in thymus. TRG sequences recurred across donors, whereas TRD sequences stayed essentially private. Bulk data may be misread because of unexpected Vdelta2 sequences. Despite high sort purity, about a fifth of thymic T cell receptor delta sequences were Vdelta2.

The trim removed 2 bases at V and 0 bases at J, leaving 17 bases unmatched. The CDR3 has 20 amino acids. The V gene's germline CDR1 is TSWWSYY and CDR2 QGS. Source material: Vdelta1+ gamma-delta thymocytes from the thymus. Subset indicated: FACS-sorted CD3+ TCRalphabeta- TCRVdelta1+ TCRVdelta2- thymocytes. The chain combines TRDV1 with TRDJ1, with TRDD3 matching 8 bases. This receptor was obtained from a girl less than two years old who had congenital heart surgery. CDR3 amino acids: CALGENSRVLGVSYTDKLIF. CDR3 DNA sequence: TGTGCTCTTGGGGAAAACTCGCGAGTACTGGGGGTTTCCTACACCGATAAACTCATCTTT.